This T cell receptor beta chain was retrieved from a study of control samples from healthy donors and cancer patients. Repertoires were generated with immunoSEQ multiplex PCR, while TCRdb's copy carries only in-frame clones and drops some. The data contain about 82,000 clones, roughly 90% of them seen just once; the ten biggest clones take up more than 7%. The CDR3 has 16 residues. Germline V gene data show CDR1 as MRHNA and CDR2 as SNTAGT. With 0 bases clipped from V and 6 bases from J, the junction kept 5 bases outside the gene matches. Source material: blood. The TCR comes from a man in his fifties or sixties in good health. The chain recombines TRBV6-4 with TRBJ2-2; 9 bases map to TRBD1. The CDR3 sequence: CASSDSRTGEAGELFF. In nucleotides, the CDR3 is TGTGCCAGCAGTGACTCCCGGACAGGGGAAGCCGGGGAGCTGTTTTTT.